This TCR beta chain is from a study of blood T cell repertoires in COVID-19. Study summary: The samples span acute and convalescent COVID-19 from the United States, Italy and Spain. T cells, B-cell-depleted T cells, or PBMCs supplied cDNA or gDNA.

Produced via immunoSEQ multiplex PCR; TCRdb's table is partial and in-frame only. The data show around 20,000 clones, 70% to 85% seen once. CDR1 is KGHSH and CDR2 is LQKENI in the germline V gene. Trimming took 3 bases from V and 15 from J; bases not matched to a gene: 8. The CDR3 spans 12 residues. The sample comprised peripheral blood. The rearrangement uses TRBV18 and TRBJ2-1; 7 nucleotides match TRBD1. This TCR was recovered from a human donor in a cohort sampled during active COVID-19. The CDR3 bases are TGTGCCAGCTCACCGACAGGGAAGGGGCCGTTCTTC. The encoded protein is CASSPTGKGPFF.